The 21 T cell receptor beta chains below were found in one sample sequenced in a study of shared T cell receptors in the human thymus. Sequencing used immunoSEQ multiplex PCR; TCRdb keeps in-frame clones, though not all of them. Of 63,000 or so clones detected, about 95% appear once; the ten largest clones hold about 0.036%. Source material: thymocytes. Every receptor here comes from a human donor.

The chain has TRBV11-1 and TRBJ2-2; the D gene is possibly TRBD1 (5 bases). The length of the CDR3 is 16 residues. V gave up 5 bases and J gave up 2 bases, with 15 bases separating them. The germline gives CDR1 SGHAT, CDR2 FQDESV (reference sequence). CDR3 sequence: CASSGANKGNTGELFF. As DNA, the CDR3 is TGTGCCAGCAGCGGGGCAAATAAGGGAAACACCGGGGAGCTGTTTTTT.

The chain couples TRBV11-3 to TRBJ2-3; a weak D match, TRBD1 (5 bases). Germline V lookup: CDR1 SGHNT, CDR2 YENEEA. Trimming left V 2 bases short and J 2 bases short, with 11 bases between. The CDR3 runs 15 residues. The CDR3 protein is CASSLNKGSTDTQYF. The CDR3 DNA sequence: TGTGCCAGCAGCTTAAATAAGGGGTCCACAGATACGCAGTATTTT.

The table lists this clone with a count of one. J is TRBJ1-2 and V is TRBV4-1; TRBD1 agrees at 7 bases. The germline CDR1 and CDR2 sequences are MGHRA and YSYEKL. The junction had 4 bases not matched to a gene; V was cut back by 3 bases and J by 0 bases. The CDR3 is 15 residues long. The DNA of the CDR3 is TGCGCCAGCAGCCACCAGACAGGGACTAACTATGGCTACACCTTC. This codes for CASSHQTGTNYGYTF.

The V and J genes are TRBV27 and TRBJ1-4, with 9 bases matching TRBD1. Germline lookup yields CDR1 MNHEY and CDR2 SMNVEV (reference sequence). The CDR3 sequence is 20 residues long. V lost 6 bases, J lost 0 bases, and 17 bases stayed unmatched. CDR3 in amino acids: CASSPGTGTVNPSTNEKLFF. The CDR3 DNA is TGTGCCAGCAGCCCCGGGACAGGGACTGTCAATCCGTCAACTAATGAAAAACTGTTTTTT.

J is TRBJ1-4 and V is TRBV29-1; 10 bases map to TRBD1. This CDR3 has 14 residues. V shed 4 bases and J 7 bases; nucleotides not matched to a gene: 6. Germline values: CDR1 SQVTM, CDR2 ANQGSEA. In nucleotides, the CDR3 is TGCAGCGTTGGTGACAGGGGGCGAGGTGAAAAACTGTTTTTT. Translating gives CSVGDRGRGEKLFF.

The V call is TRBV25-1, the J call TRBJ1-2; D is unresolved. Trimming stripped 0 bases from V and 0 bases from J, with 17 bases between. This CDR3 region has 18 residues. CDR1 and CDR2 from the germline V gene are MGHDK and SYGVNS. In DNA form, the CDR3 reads TGTGCCAGCAGTGAATATAACCCCCCCGGATGGGCTAACTATGGCTACACCTTC. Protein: CASSEYNPPGWANYGYTF.

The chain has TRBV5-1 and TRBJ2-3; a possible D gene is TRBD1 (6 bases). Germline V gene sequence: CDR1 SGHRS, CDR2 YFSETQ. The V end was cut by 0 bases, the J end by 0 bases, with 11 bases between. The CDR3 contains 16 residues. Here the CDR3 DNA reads TGCGCCAGCAGCTTGGGACAGGAGGCTAGCACAGATACGCAGTATTTT. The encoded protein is CASSLGQEASTDTQYF.

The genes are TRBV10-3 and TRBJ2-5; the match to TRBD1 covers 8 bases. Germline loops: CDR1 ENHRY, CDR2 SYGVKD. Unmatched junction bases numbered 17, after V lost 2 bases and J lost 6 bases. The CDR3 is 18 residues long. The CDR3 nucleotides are TGTGCCATCAGTGAGCCGACCTCCCACACGACAGGGGAGAAGACCCAGTACTTC. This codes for CAISEPTSHTTGEKTQYF.

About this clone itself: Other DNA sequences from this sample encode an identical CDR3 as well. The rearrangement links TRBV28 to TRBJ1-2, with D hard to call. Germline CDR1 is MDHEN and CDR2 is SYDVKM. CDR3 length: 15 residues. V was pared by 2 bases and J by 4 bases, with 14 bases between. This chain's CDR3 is CASSLPAHLGYGYTF. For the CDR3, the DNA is TGTGCCAGCAGTTTACCGGCCCATCTCGGCTATGGCTACACCTTC.

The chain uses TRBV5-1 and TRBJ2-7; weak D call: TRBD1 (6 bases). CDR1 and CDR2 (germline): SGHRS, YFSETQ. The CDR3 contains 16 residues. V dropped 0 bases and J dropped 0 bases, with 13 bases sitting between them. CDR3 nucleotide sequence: TGCGCCAGCAGCTTGGCCATGACAGGACACTCCTACGAGCAGTACTTC. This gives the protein CASSLAMTGHSYEQYF.

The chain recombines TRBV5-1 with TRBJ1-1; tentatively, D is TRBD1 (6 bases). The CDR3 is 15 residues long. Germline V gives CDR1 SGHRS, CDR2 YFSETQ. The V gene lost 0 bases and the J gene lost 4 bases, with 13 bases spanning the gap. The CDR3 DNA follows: TGCGCCAGCAGCTTGGCCGGGGGGCGGACCACTGAAGCTTTCTTT. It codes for CASSLAGGRTTEAFF.

Here the CDR3 reads CASSPDSLVTEAFF. In DNA form, the CDR3 reads TGTGCCAGCAGCCCAGACAGTTTGGTGACTGAAGCTTTCTTT. The gene calls are TRBV7-9 and TRBJ1-1; TRBD1 is a possible D gene (5 bases). The length of the CDR3 is 14 residues. Germline CDR1 SEHNR, CDR2 FQNEAQ (reference sequence). V was cut by 5 bases and J by 5 bases, with 15 bases left in between.

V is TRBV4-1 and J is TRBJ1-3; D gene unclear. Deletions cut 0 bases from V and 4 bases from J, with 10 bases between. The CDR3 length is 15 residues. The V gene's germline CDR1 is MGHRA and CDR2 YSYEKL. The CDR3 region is CASSQERVRGNTIYF. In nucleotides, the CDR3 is TGCGCCAGCAGCCAAGAGCGGGTGCGGGGAAACACCATATATTTT.

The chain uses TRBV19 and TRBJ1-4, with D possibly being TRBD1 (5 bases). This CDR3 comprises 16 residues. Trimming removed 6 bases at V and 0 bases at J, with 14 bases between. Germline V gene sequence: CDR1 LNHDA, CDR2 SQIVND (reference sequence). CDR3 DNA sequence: TGTGCCAGTAGGTTAGACAGTCCTGCAACTAATGAAAAACTGTTTTTT. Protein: CASRLDSPATNEKLFF.

The CDR3 region has the DNA TGCGCCAGCAGCCAGGACTTTGAGGGGCAGTACAATGAGCAGTTCTTC. Its translation: CASSQDFEGQYNEQFF. V gene TRBV4-1 combines with J gene TRBJ2-1, with D perhaps given as TRBD1 or TRBD2 (5 bases each). CDR1 is MGHRA and CDR2 is YSYEKL in the germline V gene. V was cut by 3 bases and J by 4 bases, with 16 bases left in between. CDR3 size: 16 residues.

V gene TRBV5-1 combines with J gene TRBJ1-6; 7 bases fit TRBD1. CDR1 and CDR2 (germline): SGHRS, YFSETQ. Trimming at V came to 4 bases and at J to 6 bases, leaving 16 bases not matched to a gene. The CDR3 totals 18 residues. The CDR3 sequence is CASSRFGSRQGINSPLHF. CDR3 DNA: TGCGCCAGCAGCCGTTTCGGATCTAGACAGGGAATTAATTCACCCCTCCACTTT.

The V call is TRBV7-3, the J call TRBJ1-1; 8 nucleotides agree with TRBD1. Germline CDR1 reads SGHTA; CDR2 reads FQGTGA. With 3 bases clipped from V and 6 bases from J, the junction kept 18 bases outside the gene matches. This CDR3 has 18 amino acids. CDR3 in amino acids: CASSFIGGQGASIPEAFF. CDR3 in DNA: TGTGCCAGCAGCTTCATCGGAGGTCAGGGGGCGTCAATCCCTGAAGCTTTCTTT.

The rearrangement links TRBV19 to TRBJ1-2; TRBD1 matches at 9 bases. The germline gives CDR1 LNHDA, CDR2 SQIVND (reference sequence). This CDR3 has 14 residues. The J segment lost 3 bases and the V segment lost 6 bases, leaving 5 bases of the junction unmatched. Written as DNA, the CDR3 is TGTGCCAGTAGCTTGGGACAGGGCTACTATGGCTACACCTTC. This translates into CASSLGQGYYGYTF.

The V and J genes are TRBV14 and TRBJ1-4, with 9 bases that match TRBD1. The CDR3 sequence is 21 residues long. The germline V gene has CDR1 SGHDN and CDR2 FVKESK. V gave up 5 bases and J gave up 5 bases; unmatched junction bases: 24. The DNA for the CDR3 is TGTGCCAGCAGCTACAGCCAAGATGGTCGGCGGCGGGGACAGGGAAATGAAAAACTGTTTTTT. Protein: CASSYSQDGRRRGQGNEKLFF.

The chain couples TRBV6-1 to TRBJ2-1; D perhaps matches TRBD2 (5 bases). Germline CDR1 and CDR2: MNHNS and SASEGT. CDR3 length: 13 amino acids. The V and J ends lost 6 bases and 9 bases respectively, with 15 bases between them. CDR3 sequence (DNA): TGTGCCAGCAGGATAGGCCCTGGGAGTGAGCAGTTCTTC. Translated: CASRIGPGSEQFF.

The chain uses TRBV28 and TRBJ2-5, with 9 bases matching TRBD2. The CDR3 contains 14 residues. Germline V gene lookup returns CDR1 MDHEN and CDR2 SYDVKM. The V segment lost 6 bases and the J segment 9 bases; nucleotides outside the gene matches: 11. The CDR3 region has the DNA TGTGCCAGCAGCCTGCGCGGGGGGGTTCTAGCCCAGTACTTC. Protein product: CASSLRGGVLAQYF.